This is a list of T cell receptor beta chains from one sample in a study of blood T cell repertoires in COVID-19. Method: immunoSEQ multiplex PCR; TCRdb's copy keeps in-frame clones and lacks some. The sample shows roughly 300,000 clones, around 87% of them seen only once. Sequencing was performed on peripheral blood. The receptors shown here come from a woman between 50 and 59 years old who had recovered from COVID-19. CDR3s leave out the opening cysteine and the closing phenylalanine or tryptophan. A D gene is named only where the DNA matches it firmly. Size is omitted from some rows. Given values are once, few, many or a class for expanded clones.

v_call	j_call	clone_size	d_call	cdr3_aa
TRBV5-1	TRBJ1-3	NA	NA	ASRTQGGGNTIY
TRBV7-9	TRBJ2-3	NA	TRBD1	ASSLVVGTGGTDTQY
TRBV7-2	TRBJ1-3	NA	NA	ASSSNGNTIY
TRBV6-5	TRBJ1-1	once	TRBD1	ASSIDRGNTEAF
TRBV11-2	TRBJ2-3	NA	NA	ASSLGRMDTQY
TRBV7-2	TRBJ2-2	NA	TRBD2	ASSPRWTSTGRDTGELF
TRBV10-1	TRBJ2-3	few	NA	ASSESGSTDTQY
TRBV5-8	TRBJ2-1	NA	TRBD1	ASSWTGSYNEQF
TRBV5-6	TRBJ2-7	NA	TRBD1	ASSSMDRDHWAQY
TRBV5-4	TRBJ2-3	NA	TRBD2	ASSLDLAGGQRDTQY
TRBV29-1	TRBJ2-3	NA	TRBD2	SAAPSGRPDTQY
TRBV6-2/TRBV6-3	TRBJ2-3	NA	NA	ASSYRRGWSDTQY
TRBV5-1	TRBJ1-1	NA	NA	ASSLVLGTEAF
TRBV6-6	TRBJ1-1	NA	NA	ASSPRAESTEAF
TRBV6-5	TRBJ1-1	NA	NA	ASSFNRVSTEAF
TRBV30	TRBJ2-5	NA	TRBD1	AWRNRGMETQY
TRBV2	TRBJ1-5	NA	NA	ASSEGRGSNQPQH
TRBV28	TRBJ2-5	NA	TRBD2	ASSWGLAGVGETQY
TRBV3-1/TRBV3-2	TRBJ1-2	once	NA	ASSQSLYGYT
TRBV29-1	TRBJ2-7	NA	NA	SVSRQANYEQY
TRBV10-2	TRBJ2-3	NA	TRBD2	ASSVSGRTDTQY
TRBV2	TRBJ1-2	few	NA	ASSPTGINGYT
TRBV28	TRBJ1-5	NA	NA	ASSLIQGRGNQPQH
TRBV12-5	TRBJ2-1	NA	TRBD2	ASGRGLAEADEQF
TRBV7-6	TRBJ2-3	NA	TRBD2	ASSQGLATDTQY
TRBV4-3	TRBJ2-1	NA	TRBD2	ASSQYSPRGTSGVREQF
TRBV10-3	TRBJ2-5	NA	NA	AISESQVGQETQY
TRBV6-5	TRBJ1-2	NA	NA	ASTGNRLGYT